Included here is one T cell receptor beta chain sequence, with context. Per the original data handling: Amplifying reference gene primers gave estimates of nucleated cell counts. Measured with immunoSEQ multiplex PCR; TCRdb has only the in-frame clones, and not every one. The DNA gave D and trimming, while V, J and clone size come from that table. The data contain approximately 28,000 clones, roughly 71% of them singletons. Germline V gene lookup returns CDR1 LNHDA and CDR2 SQIVND (reference sequence). The CDR3 consists of 11 residues. V lost 11 bases and J 1 base, leaving 8 bases between the germline ends. This sample stems from a study of blood T cell repertoires in COVID-19.

The specimen sequenced was peripheral blood. The V call is TRBV19, the J call TRBJ1-1; D is unresolved. The sequence was obtained from a man older than 75 with active or convalescent COVID-19. This CDR3 is CAARRNTEAFF. In nucleotides, the CDR3 is TGTGCCGCGAGGAGGAACACTGAAGCTTTCTTT.